This T cell receptor (beta chain) was sequenced during a study of blood T cell repertoires in COVID-19. As for the study in general: The United States, Italy and Spain supplied acute and convalescent COVID-19 samples. From T cells, B-cell-depleted T cells, or PBMCs came the material, which was cDNA or gDNA.

Assay: immunoSEQ multiplex PCR; the TCRdb copy retains only in-frame clones and omits some. The sample consists of approximately 300,000 clones, roughly 86% of them appearing once. The length of the CDR3 is 17 residues. After removal of 0 bases from V and 7 bases from J, the junction contained 8 bases not matched to a gene. The germline V gene has CDR1 SGHNT and CDR2 YYREEE (reference sequence). The TCR comes from a woman between 50 and 59 years old with acute or convalescent COVID-19. Sequencing was performed on peripheral blood. V gene TRBV5-4 combines with J gene TRBJ1-6; TRBD1 matches at 9 bases. The CDR3 region is CASSLELTGGGNSPLHF. CDR3 DNA: TGTGCCAGCAGCTTGGAACTCACAGGGGGCGGAAATTCACCCCTCCACTTT.